The rows below give T cell receptor beta chains drawn from one sample of a study of shared clonotypes between healthy human individuals. Generated by immunoSEQ multiplex PCR, the TCRdb table keeps only in-frame clones and is missing some. The repertoire holds millions of clones, over 90% seen once, with 0.39% in the top ten. The specimen was naive CD4+ T cells from PBMCs. The receptor set was obtained from a man in his late teens or twenties in good health. Some clones in this sample may be carry-over from other donors' samples. The CDR3 runs from the conserved cysteine through the conserved F or W. A D gene is named only where the DNA matches it firmly. Not every row has a clone size; where given, it reads once, few, many or a size class.

>once|TRBJ2-7|TRBV7-6|TRBD2
TGTGCCAGCAGCTTAAGCGGGACCGCCTCCTACGAGCAGTACTTC
CASSLSGTASYEQYF
>-|TRBJ1-2|TRBV21-1|-
TGTGCCAGCAAGGTTAGGGGGCCCGTGGGTTCTAACTATGGCTACACCTTC
CASKVRGPVGSNYGYTF
>-|TRBJ2-7|TRBV6-5|-
TGTGCCAGCAGTTACTCAGCTAACGCCTACGAGCAGTACTTC
CASSYSANAYEQYF
>-|TRBJ2-7|TRBV15|TRBD1
TGTGCCACCAGGAGACAGGGGGCATCATACGAGCAGTACTTC
CATRRQGASYEQYF
>-|TRBJ2-7|TRBV28|-
TGTGCCAGCAGTTTATTCAGGGGAGGCTACGAGCAGTACTTC
CASSLFRGGYEQYF
>-|TRBJ2-1|TRBV27|-
TGTGCCAGCAACAGACCCAGCGGAGGGGTGAATGAGCAGTTCTTC
CASNRPSGGVNEQFF
>-|TRBJ2-3|TRBV5-4|-
TGTGCCAGCAGCTTTGGGGGAGATTCGGCAGATACGCAGTATTTT
CASSFGGDSADTQYF
>-|TRBJ2-2|TRBV9|-
TGTGCCAGCAGCTTCGGACCCCCGAACATCGGGGAGCTGTTTTTT
CASSFGPPNIGELFF
>-|TRBJ2-5|TRBV6-6|-
TGTGCCGACCCATCCAGGGCTCCGGTCCAGTACTTC
CADPSRAPVQYF
>-|TRBJ1-5|TRBV7-2|-
TGTGCCAGCAGCTTAGATAGCCGTCAGCCCCAGCATTTT
CASSLDSRQPQHF
>-|TRBJ2-7|TRBV5-1|-
TGCGCCAGCAGATCCGGGACCTCGGCGGGCGAGCAGTACTTC
CASRSGTSAGEQYF
>-|TRBJ1-1|TRBV2|TRBD1
TGTGCCAGCAGGACAGGGAGTGGGAACACTGAAGCTTTCTTT
CASRTGSGNTEAFF
>-|TRBJ2-1|TRBV9|-
TGTGCCAGCAGCGTACGGATCAGGAGCAATGAGCAGTTCTTC
CASSVRIRSNEQFF
>-|TRBJ1-1|TRBV2|TRBD1
TGTGCCAGTTCACAGGGGGAGTCTACTGAAGCTTTCTTT
CASSQGESTEAFF
>once|TRBJ2-1|TRBV6-1|-
TGTGCCAGCAGAGATTCACTAGCAACCTACAATGAGCAGTTCTTC
CASRDSLATYNEQFF
>-|TRBJ1-1|TRBV7-9|-
TGTGCCAGCAGCTTAGGCGGAGATGGAGCTTTCTTT
CASSLGGDGAFF
>-|TRBJ1-1|TRBV5-4|-
TGTGCCAGCAGCTTCGGCAGGGTGGCTGAAGCTTTCTTT
CASSFGRVAEAFF
>once|TRBJ2-3|TRBV9|TRBD2
TGTGCCAGCAGCGTAGGAATAGCGGGAGGCCACACAGATACGCAGTATTTT
CASSVGIAGGHTDTQYF
>few|TRBJ1-1|TRBV2|-
TGTGCCAGCAGTGATACGGACAGTCAAGCTTTCTTT
CASSDTDSQAFF
>-|TRBJ2-7|TRBV7-2|-
TGTGCCAGCAGCTCGGACTGGTCCTACGAGCAGTACTTC
CASSSDWSYEQYF
>-|TRBJ2-3|TRBV6-6|-
TGTGCCAGCAGTTGGTCGGGGCCTCCCTCAGATACGCAGTATTTT
CASSWSGPPSDTQYF
>-|TRBJ2-1|TRBV10-2|TRBD2
TGCGCCACCACGGGGGAAGCGGGAGGGGTCTACAATGAGCAGTTCTTC
CATTGEAGGVYNEQFF
>-|TRBJ1-5|TRBV15|-
TGTGCCACCAGCACAGGGGAAAGGGGCGCTTATCAGCCCCAGCATTTT
CATSTGERGAYQPQHF
>-|TRBJ2-7|TRBV5-1|-
TGCGCCAGCAGCCAAGGGAAATTAGCGGTTACCTACGAGCAGTACTTC
CASSQGKLAVTYEQYF
>-|TRBJ2-6|TRBV27|-
TGTGCCAGCAGTTCGCCAACCTCTGGGGCCAACGTCCTGACTTTC
CASSSPTSGANVLTF
>once|TRBJ2-1|TRBV23-1|TRBD2
TGCGCCAGCAGTCACGGACTAGCGGGGTACTCCTACAATGAGCAGTTCTTC
CASSHGLAGYSYNEQFF
>-|TRBJ2-1|TRBV5-1|-
TGCGCCAGCAGCTTGGGTAGCGACCACTCCAATGAGCAGTTCTTC
CASSLGSDHSNEQFF
>-|TRBJ2-7|TRBV5-6|-
TGTGCCAGCACTGCCCGGGACTCGGGACCTCTAGGGCAGTACTTC
CASTARDSGPLGQYF
>-|TRBJ2-1|TRBV9|-
TGTGCCAGCAGCGTAGGGTCCGGGAGCAATGAGCAGTTCTTC
CASSVGSGSNEQFF
>-|TRBJ2-7|TRBV5-1|-
TGCGCCAGCAGCTTAGGGAGCTCCTACGAGCAGTACTTC
CASSLGSSYEQYF
>-|TRBJ1-2|TRBV19|TRBD1
TGTGCCAGTAGGCCGGGACAGGGGAACTATGGCTACACCTTC
CASRPGQGNYGYTF
>-|TRBJ2-7|TRBV15|-
TGTGCCACCAGCAGAGATCTTGTGGTCTACGAGCAGTACTTC
CATSRDLVVYEQYF
>-|TRBJ2-7|TRBV6-6|TRBD1
TGTGCCAGCAGTTACTCGACAGGGTGGAACGAGCAGTACTTC
CASSYSTGWNEQYF
>-|TRBJ1-2|TRBV6-4|-
TGTGCCAGCAGTGAGTTTTATGACACCGGGAGCTATGGCTACACCTTC
CASSEFYDTGSYGYTF
>-|TRBJ1-2|TRBV4-1|-
TGCGCCAGCAGCCAAGATTGGGCCAGGGACTATGGCTACACCTTC
CASSQDWARDYGYTF
>few|TRBJ2-2|TRBV19|-
TGTGCCAGTACCACTCACACGGAGAGCGCGTTGGCCGGGGAGCTGTTTTTT
CASTTHTESALAGELFF
>-|TRBJ1-2|TRBV12-5|-
TGTGCTAGTGGGGCAGGGGCCAGGAACTATGGCTACACCTTC
CASGAGARNYGYTF
>once|TRBJ2-3|TRBV5-1|-
TGCGCCAGCAGCTTGGCCGGCAGGGATGGGCCAGATACGCAGTATTTT
CASSLAGRDGPDTQYF
>-|TRBJ2-1|TRBV5-4|TRBD2
TGTGCCAGCAGCCCGGGACTAGCGGACTACAATGAGCAGTTCTTC
CASSPGLADYNEQFF
>-|TRBJ2-6|TRBV6-1|-
TGTGCCAGCGCGACGGGGAAGGCTGGGGCCAACGTCCTGACTTTC
CASATGKAGANVLTF
>-|TRBJ2-7|TRBV11-2|-
TGTGCCAGCAGCTTAAGTGGTAGGGGGAAATACGAGCAGTACTTC
CASSLSGRGKYEQYF
>-|TRBJ1-1|TRBV5-1|-
TGCGCCAGCAGCCCTACAGGGACTGAAGCTTTCTTT
CASSPTGTEAFF